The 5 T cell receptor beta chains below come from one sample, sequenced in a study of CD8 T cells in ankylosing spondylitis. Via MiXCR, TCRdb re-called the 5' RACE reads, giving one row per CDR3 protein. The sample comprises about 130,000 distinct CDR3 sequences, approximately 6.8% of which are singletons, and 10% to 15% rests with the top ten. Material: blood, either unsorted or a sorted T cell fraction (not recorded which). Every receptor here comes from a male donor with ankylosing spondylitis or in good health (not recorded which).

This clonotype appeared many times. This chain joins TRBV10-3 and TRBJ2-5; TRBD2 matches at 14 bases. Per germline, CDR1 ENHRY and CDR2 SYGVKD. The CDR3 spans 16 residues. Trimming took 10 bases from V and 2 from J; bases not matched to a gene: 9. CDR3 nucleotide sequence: TGTGCCACTGGGCCCGGACTAGCGGGGGGACAAGAGACCCAGTACTTC. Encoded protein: CATGPGLAGGQETQYF.

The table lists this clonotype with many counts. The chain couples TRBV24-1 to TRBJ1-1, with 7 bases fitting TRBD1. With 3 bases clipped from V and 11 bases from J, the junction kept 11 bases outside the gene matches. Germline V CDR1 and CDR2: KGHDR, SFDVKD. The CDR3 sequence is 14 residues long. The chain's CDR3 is CATSDSGTAGFAFF. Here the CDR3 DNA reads TGTGCCACCAGTGATAGTGGGACAGCCGGGTTCGCTTTCTTT.

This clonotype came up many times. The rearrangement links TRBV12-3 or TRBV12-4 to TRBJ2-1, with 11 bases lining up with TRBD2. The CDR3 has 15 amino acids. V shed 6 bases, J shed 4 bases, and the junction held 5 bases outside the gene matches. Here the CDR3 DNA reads TGTGCCAGCAGATTAACTAGCGGGGGTTACAATGAGCAGTTCTTC. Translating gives CASRLTSGGYNEQFF.

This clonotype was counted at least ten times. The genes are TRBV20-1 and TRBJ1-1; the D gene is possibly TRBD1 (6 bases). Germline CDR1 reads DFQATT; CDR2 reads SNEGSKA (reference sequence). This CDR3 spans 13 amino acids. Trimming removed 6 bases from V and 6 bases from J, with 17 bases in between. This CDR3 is CSAQDRAGAEAFF. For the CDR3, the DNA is TGCAGTGCCCAGGACAGAGCCGGCGCTGAAGCTTTCTTT.

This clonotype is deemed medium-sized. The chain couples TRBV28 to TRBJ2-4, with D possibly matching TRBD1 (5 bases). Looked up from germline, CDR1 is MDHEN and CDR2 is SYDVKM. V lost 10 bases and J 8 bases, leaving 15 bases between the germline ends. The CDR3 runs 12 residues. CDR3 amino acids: CATHGVGDIQYF. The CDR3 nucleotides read TGTGCCACCCACGGAGTAGGGGACATTCAGTACTTC. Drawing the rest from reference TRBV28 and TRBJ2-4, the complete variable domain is DVKVTQSSRYLVKRTGEKVFLECVQDMDHENMFWYRQDPGLGLRLIYFSYDVKMKEKGDIPEGYSVSREKKERFSLILESASTNQTSMYLCATHGVGDIQYFGAGTRLSVL.